A selection of T cell receptor beta chains follows, all from one sample in a study of T cell responses to AZD1222 COVID-19 vaccine. Clones were read by immunoSEQ multiplex PCR, and TCRdb kept only the in-frame ones, dropping some. The sample holds 150,000 to 200,000 clones, 75% to 90% seen once. The source was peripheral blood, collected on day 0 of AZD1222 vaccination. The receptors were sampled from an adult in good health. The CDR3 runs from the conserved cysteine through the conserved F or W. D genes are given only for firm matches. Clone size is shown for a subset of rows, as once, few, many or a class of expanded clone.

CDR3aa,CDR3nt,v_gene,abundance,j_gene,d_gene
CAVQGSLNEQYF,TGTGCCGTACAGGGGAGTCTAAACGAGCAGTACTTC,TRBV11-2,-,TRBJ2-7,TRBD1
CAWNRGESNEAFF,TGTGCCTGGAACAGGGGGGAAAGTAATGAAGCTTTCTTT,TRBV30,-,TRBJ1-1,TRBD1
CASGMPGTPSYNEQFF,TGTGCCAGCGGCATGCCCGGGACTCCGTCCTACAATGAGCAGTTCTTC,TRBV3-1/TRBV3-2,-,TRBJ2-1,-
CASRRESGASNEQFF,TGTGCCAGCAGGAGAGAGAGCGGGGCCTCCAATGAGCAGTTCTTC,TRBV2,-,TRBJ2-1,TRBD2
CASSLELAGGMGTGELFF,TGTGCCAGCAGCTTGGAGCTAGCGGGTGGAATGGGGACCGGGGAGCTGTTTTTT,TRBV5-6,-,TRBJ2-2,TRBD2
CASSWTSGGEQYF,TGTGCCAGCAGTTGGACTAGCGGGGGGGAGCAGTACTTC,TRBV27,-,TRBJ2-7,TRBD2
CASRQGGTEAFF,TGTGCCAGTAGACAGGGCGGAACTGAAGCTTTCTTT,TRBV19,-,TRBJ1-1,-
CASRISSPLHF,TGTGCCAGCAGAATCAGTTCACCCCTCCACTTT,TRBV2,-,TRBJ1-6,-
CASRSQGNRPETQYF,TGCGCCAGCAGATCCCAGGGGAACCGACCTGAGACCCAGTACTTC,TRBV5-1,-,TRBJ2-5,-
CASTRIRETQYF,TGTGCCAGCACCCGAATACGGGAGACCCAGTACTTC,TRBV12-3/TRBV12-4,-,TRBJ2-5,-
CASSLVVLGDTQYF,TGCGCCAGCAGCTTGGTTGTCCTGGGAGATACGCAGTATTTT,TRBV5-1,-,TRBJ2-3,-
CASSFGTLKSTDTQYF,TGTGCCAGCAGCTTCGGCACCCTGAAGAGCACAGATACGCAGTATTTT,TRBV11-2,-,TRBJ2-3,-
CASSKTTGGSPPGYF,TGTGCCAGCAGTAAAACAACAGGGGGAAGTCCGCCCGGGTACTTC,TRBV6-5,-,TRBJ2-5,TRBD1
CASSESGFSGNTIYF,TGCGCCAGCAGTGAGTCGGGATTCTCTGGAAACACCATATATTTT,TRBV10-1,-,TRBJ1-3,-
CSARDRLRVF,TGCAGTGCTAGAGACAGGCTTCGGGTCTTC,TRBV20-1,-,TRBJ2-1,-
CASSKGPDRVIREQYF,TGTGCCAGCAGCAAAGGCCCGGACAGGGTAATTCGGGAGCAGTACTTC,TRBV21-1,-,TRBJ2-7,-
CASSYPAGAPSEQFF,TGTGCCAGCAGTTATCCGGCCGGAGCGCCAAGTGAGCAGTTCTTC,TRBV6-5,-,TRBJ2-1,-
CASSFTFETPLHF,TGTGCCAGCAGCTTTACGTTTGAGACACCCCTCCACTTT,TRBV5-5,-,TRBJ1-6,-
CASSYFGAGNYGYTF,TGTGCCAGCAGTTACTTTGGGGCAGGGAACTATGGCTACACCTTC,TRBV6-5,once,TRBJ1-2,-
CASSIDSRMTGRRF,TGTGCCAGTAGTATAGACTCACGCATGACAGGGCGCCGGTTT,TRBV19,-,TRBJ1-4,TRBD1
CASCSGQGKTYEQYF,TGTGCCAGCTGTTCGGGACAGGGTAAAACCTACGAGCAGTACTTC,TRBV7-2,-,TRBJ2-7,TRBD1
CASSPLGYTGELFF,TGTGCCAGCAGCCCCCTAGGGTACACCGGGGAGCTGTTTTTT,TRBV7-3,-,TRBJ2-2,-
CASSGQGAGYTF,TGTGCCAGCTCAGGACAGGGGGCTGGCTACACCTTC,TRBV18,once,TRBJ1-2,TRBD1
CASTQMTGSYTEAFF,TGTGCCAGCACGCAAATGACGGGATCGTACACTGAAGCTTTCTTT,TRBV28,-,TRBJ1-1,-
CASSLTRRGSTYNEQFF,TGTGCCAGCAGCTTGACACGCAGGGGGAGTACCTACAATGAGCAGTTCTTC,TRBV7-9,-,TRBJ2-1,TRBD1
CAWSVLVTGAGYTF,TGTGCCTGGAGTGTACTCGTGACAGGGGCTGGCTACACCTTC,TRBV30,-,TRBJ1-2,TRBD1
CASSYYSMIGTDTQYF,TGTGCCAGCAGTTACTATTCCATGATTGGTACAGATACGCAGTATTTT,TRBV6-6,-,TRBJ2-3,-
CASIGQPGSGNTIYF,TGTGCCAGCATCGGACAGCCTGGCTCTGGAAACACCATATATTTT,TRBV6-5,-,TRBJ1-3,-
CASSLSFGGGYEQYF,TGTGCCAGCAGTTTATCGTTCGGGGGGGGCTACGAGCAGTACTTC,TRBV27,-,TRBJ2-7,TRBD2
CASSVSPERGTNSPLHF,TGTGCCAGCAGTGTAAGTCCCGAAAGGGGGACGAATTCACCCCTCCACTTT,TRBV6-1,-,TRBJ1-6,-
CASSPLGWDAMNTEAFF,TGTGCCAGCAGTCCGCTCGGATGGGACGCCATGAACACTGAAGCTTTCTTT,TRBV27,-,TRBJ1-1,-
CASSGKGGSYEQYF,TGTGCCAGCAGCGGGAAGGGGGGCTCCTACGAGCAGTACTTC,TRBV5-4,-,TRBJ2-7,-
CASSDRVAVEKLFF,TGTGCCAGCTCCGATCGGGTTGCGGTCGAAAAACTGTTTTTT,TRBV6-1,-,TRBJ1-4,-
CASSISWENTDTQYF,TGTGCCAGTAGTATCTCTTGGGAGAACACAGATACGCAGTATTTT,TRBV19,once,TRBJ2-3,-
CASSLGQNPGNTIYF,TGTGCCAGCAGCTTGGGACAGAATCCTGGAAACACCATATATTTT,TRBV11-3,-,TRBJ1-3,TRBD1
CASSLRQGAGQPQHF,TGTGCCAGCAGCTTGAGACAGGGGGCGGGACAGCCCCAGCATTTT,TRBV7-2,-,TRBJ1-5,TRBD1
CASSQDLSFQPQHF,TGTGCCAGCAGCCAAGATCTATCGTTTCAGCCCCAGCATTTT,TRBV3-1/TRBV3-2,-,TRBJ1-5,-
CATSDYRGLEQFF,TGTGCCACCAGTGATTACAGGGGGCTTGAGCAGTTCTTC,TRBV24-1,-,TRBJ2-1,TRBD1
CASSKGGGLIDTQYF,TGTGCCAGCAGCAAAGGTGGGGGTTTGATAGATACGCAGTATTTT,TRBV21-1,once,TRBJ2-3,-
CASSDPGGQGPYEQYF,TGTGCCAGCAGTGACCCTGGGGGACAGGGGCCCTACGAGCAGTACTTC,TRBV6-1,-,TRBJ2-7,TRBD1
CASSKQGANTEAFF,TGTGCCAGCAGTAAACAGGGGGCGAACACTGAAGCTTTCTTT,TRBV6-5,-,TRBJ1-1,TRBD1
CASSRRQGAYEQYF,TGTGCCAGCAGCCGACGACAGGGGGCTTACGAGCAGTACTTC,TRBV28,-,TRBJ2-7,TRBD1
CASSLVSDSFNEQFF,TGTGCCAGCAGCTTAGTCAGCGACTCCTTCAATGAGCAGTTCTTC,TRBV7-6,few,TRBJ2-1,-
CASSLDGGYSGNTIYF,TGTGCCAGCAGCTTGGATGGGGGGTACTCTGGAAACACCATATATTTT,TRBV5-6,-,TRBJ1-3,-
CASSIALGGSYNEQFF,TGTGCCAGTAGTATAGCGCTAGGGGGCTCCTACAATGAGCAGTTCTTC,TRBV19,few,TRBJ2-1,-
CASSYSRGEKLFF,TGTGCCAGCAGTTACTCAAGAGGTGAAAAACTGTTTTTT,TRBV6-6,-,TRBJ1-4,-
CASSPPDGVTQRQPQHF,TGTGCCAGCTCACCCCCTGACGGGGTTACCCAACGTCAGCCCCAGCATTTT,TRBV18,-,TRBJ1-5,-
CASSPPSSGRARTYNEQFF,TGTGCCAGCAGTCCGCCGTCTAGCGGGAGGGCCAGGACCTACAATGAGCAGTTCTTC,TRBV6-6,-,TRBJ2-1,TRBD2
CASSLGTGVNYGYTF,TGTGCCAGCAGCTTAGGGACAGGTGTGAACTATGGCTACACCTTC,TRBV7-9,-,TRBJ1-2,TRBD1
CASSPDIRITNEKLFF,TGTGCCAGCAGCCCCGACATTCGGATAACGAATGAAAAACTGTTTTTT,TRBV7-8,-,TRBJ1-4,-
CSASDGGARGYTF,TGCAGTGCTAGTGACGGAGGGGCGCGTGGCTACACCTTC,TRBV20-1,few,TRBJ1-2,-
CASRERINQPQHF,TGTGCCAGTAGGGAGAGAATTAATCAGCCCCAGCATTTT,TRBV19,-,TRBJ1-5,-
CASSIGGPPYEQYF,TGTGCCAGTAGTATAGGAGGACCACCCTACGAGCAGTACTTC,TRBV19,-,TRBJ2-7,-
CASSQAGTGVTGELFF,TGCGCCAGCAGCCAGGCCGGGACAGGGGTTACCGGGGAGCTGTTTTTT,TRBV5-1,once,TRBJ2-2,TRBD1
CASSLGASSYNEQFF,TGTGCCAGCAGCTTGGGCGCTAGCAGCTACAATGAGCAGTTCTTC,TRBV5-4,-,TRBJ2-1,-
CASSQPDRAPGYTF,TGTGCCAGCAGCCAACCTGACAGGGCTCCTGGCTACACCTTC,TRBV3-1/TRBV3-2,-,TRBJ1-2,TRBD1
CASSPRGSSGNTIYF,TGTGCCAGCAGCCCCAGGGGGAGCTCTGGAAACACCATATATTTT,TRBV11-3,-,TRBJ1-3,TRBD1
CASSMSSYNEQFF,TGTGCCAGTAGTATGAGTTCCTACAATGAGCAGTTCTTC,TRBV19,few,TRBJ2-1,-
CASLLDEMGTSGNTIYF,TGTGCCAGCCTACTAGACGAGATGGGGACCTCTGGAAACACCATATATTTT,TRBV2,-,TRBJ1-3,-